Following are 24 T cell receptor beta chains from one sample sequenced in a study of response to subunit inactivated influenza vaccine. TCRdb processed the RT-PCR reads anew with MiXCR; each CDR3 protein has one entry. This table has about 650,000 distinct CDR3 sequences, approximately 14% appearing once. The input for sequencing was PBMCs from blood, taken about 11 days after vaccination. The receptor source for this set is a man aged 50 to 60 who received an inactivated influenza vaccine.

This chain joins TRBV5-4 and TRBJ2-3; TRBD1 might be the D (6 bases). In germline, CDR1 is SGHNT, CDR2 YYREEE (reference sequence). This CDR3 has 15 residues. With 2 bases removed from V and 2 bases from J, the gap between germline ends came to 12 bases. The CDR3, as DNA: TGTGCCAGCAGCTTCCGCAGGGGAAACACAGATACGCAGTATTTT. It specifies CASSFRRGNTDTQYF.

This clonotype was found a few times. The chain combines TRBV28 with TRBJ2-1, with 10 bases fitting TRBD2. V dropped 4 bases and J dropped 8; count of bases not matched to a gene: 8. There are 15 residues in the CDR3. Germline values: CDR1 MDHEN, CDR2 SYDVKM. The CDR3 DNA follows: TGTGCCAGCAGTTCCCCCCAGCGGGGGGGTCATGAGCAGTTCTTC. It is translated as CASSSPQRGGHEQFF.

This clonotype was seen a handful of times. The chain couples TRBV12-5 to TRBJ1-1, with D maybe TRBD1 (5 bases). This CDR3 contains 14 residues. With 5 bases removed from V and 7 bases from J, the gap between germline ends came to 17 bases. Germline lookup yields CDR1 LGHNT and CDR2 FRNRAP. The DNA of the CDR3 is TGTGCTAGTGGTGACGGAGCCAGGGAGGGTGAAGCTTTCTTT. Translation gives CASGDGAREGEAFF.

V gene TRBV7-9 combines with J gene TRBJ2-5; D is unclear. Trimming stripped 7 bases from V and 2 bases from J, with 14 bases between. The V gene's germline CDR1 is SEHNR and CDR2 FQNEAQ (reference sequence). This CDR3 has 14 residues. CDR3 sequence reads: CASTLPGSQETQYF. The CDR3, as DNA: TGTGCCAGCACCCTCCCAGGCAGTCAAGAGACCCAGTACTTC. The whole variable domain, filled in from reference TRBV7-9 and TRBJ2-5, reads DTGVSQNPRHKITKRGQNVTFRCDPISEHNRLYWYRQTLGQGPEFLTYFQNEAQLEKSRLLSDRFSAERPKGSFSTLEIQRTEQGDSAMYLCASTLPGSQETQYFGPGTRLLVL.

This clonotype was counted ten times or more. J is TRBJ1-2 and V is TRBV12-3 or TRBV12-4; the D gene is possibly TRBD1 (6 bases). V was trimmed by 5 bases and J by 7 bases, leaving 17 bases between them. The CDR3 is made up of 14 amino acids. The CDR3 sequence: CASSRSDRGPGYTF. The CDR3 DNA reads as TGTGCCAGCAGTCGGTCGGACAGAGGGCCTGGCTACACCTTC.

The chain joins TRBV11-1 to TRBJ2-1; tentative D call: TRBD1 (5 bases). V was cut by 6 bases and J by 13 bases, with 16 bases left in between. The CDR3 loop spans 12 amino acids. The germline V gene encodes CDR1 SGHAT and CDR2 FQDESV (reference sequence). The CDR3 coding sequence is TGTGCCAGCAGACAGGCAGGGATTGCCCAGTTCTTC. It codes for CASRQAGIAQFF.

In this sample, this clonotype turned up once. V gene TRBV20-1 combines with J gene TRBJ2-2; 9 positions match TRBD1. J was trimmed by 6 bases and V by 3 bases; bases with no gene match: 5. Germline CDR1 DFQATT, CDR2 SNEGSKA (reference sequence). The CDR3 contains 14 residues. CDR3 nucleotide sequence: TGCAGTGCTAGGGGGACAGGGCTCGCCGGGGAGCTGTTTTTT. Translating gives CSARGTGLAGELFF.

This clonotype has just a few counts. The J gene is TRBJ2-1, the V gene TRBV29-1; D uncertain. The CDR3 has 13 amino acids. Trimming left V 3 bases short and J 5 bases short, with 11 bases between. CDR1 is SQVTM, CDR2 ANQGSEA, per germline. The CDR3 region has the DNA TGCAGCGTTGACGGTCAGGTGAACAATGAGCAGTTCTTC. Protein: CSVDGQVNNEQFF.

In DNA, the CDR3 is TGCAGTGCCAAACAAGCGGGAGGCGCCTCCTACGAGCAGTACTTC. This sequence encodes CSAKQAGGASYEQYF. The genes are TRBV20-1 and TRBJ2-7, with 9 bases lining up with TRBD2. This CDR3 comprises 15 residues. CDR1 and CDR2 from the germline V gene are DFQATT and SNEGSKA (reference sequence). J gave up 0 bases and V 6 bases, and 9 bases lay outside the gene matches.

This clonotype occurred a few times. At one end, the junction sequence differs from germline, possibly due to a read error. The rearrangement joins TRBV12-3 or TRBV12-4 to TRBJ1-1, with D uncertain. The CDR3 totals 12 residues. The chain's CDR3 is CASSLAYLEAFF. The CDR3 bases are TGTGCCAGCAGTCTAGCCTACCTCGAAGCTTTCTTT.

This clonotype was detected only a few times. The chain employs TRBV4-3 and TRBJ2-2; a weak D match, TRBD1 (6 bases). The CDR3 spans 15 residues. Per germline, CDR1 LGHNA and CDR2 YSLEER. Deletions cut 2 bases from V and 4 bases from J, with 11 bases between. In DNA form, the CDR3 reads TGCGCCAGCAGCCAAAAGGGACACAGCACCGGGGAGCTGTTTTTT. It translates to CASSQKGHSTGELFF.

This clonotype was counted many times. The rearrangement links TRBV7-2 to TRBJ2-2; D gene uncertain. Germline CDR1 and CDR2: SGHTA and FQGNSA. The CDR3 is 15 amino acids. The ends were cut back, 1 base at V and 1 base at J, with 7 bases in the middle. CDR3 loop: CASSLEPVNTGELFF. The CDR3, as DNA: TGTGCCAGCAGCTTAGAACCGGTGAACACCGGGGAGCTGTTTTTT.

There are many counts of this clonotype. The chain carries TRBV7-2 and TRBJ2-2; D remains unclear. The V gene's germline CDR1 is SGHTA and CDR2 FQGNSA. The CDR3 is 13 amino acids. V was cut by 2 bases and J by 2 bases, with 3 bases left in between. The CDR3 reads CASSLINTGELFF. DNA for the CDR3: TGTGCCAGCAGCTTAATTAACACCGGGGAGCTGTTTTTT. The variable domain in full, with the rest retrieved from reference TRBV7-2 and TRBJ2-2, is GAGVSQSPSNKVTEKGKDVELRCDPISGHTALYWYRQSLGQGLEFLIYFQGNSAPDKSGLPSDRFSAERTGGSVSTLTIQRTQQEDSAVYLCASSLINTGELFFGEGSRLTVL.

A few counts support this clonotype. V and J are TRBV27 and TRBJ2-7; 8 bases map to TRBD2. Germline CDR1 MNHEY, CDR2 SMNVEV (reference sequence). CDR3 length: 15 amino acids. Unmatched junction bases numbered 9, after V lost 4 bases and J lost 4 bases. The CDR3 protein is CASSSPRLANYEQYF. The CDR3 nucleotides read TGTGCCAGCAGTTCCCCGAGACTAGCGAATTACGAGCAGTACTTC.

This clonotype was detected many times. The chain uses TRBV12-3 or TRBV12-4 and TRBJ2-1; D is perhaps TRBD1 (6 bases). The CDR3 runs to 12 residues. Trimming left V 6 bases short and J 7 bases short, with 10 bases between. The CDR3 loop is CASRKQGNEQFF. The DNA of the CDR3 is TGTGCCAGCAGGAAACAGGGAAATGAGCAGTTCTTC.

The chain carries TRBV20-1 and TRBJ2-1; D is possibly TRBD1 (5 bases). CDR3 length equals 16 residues. V was clipped by 3 bases and J by 2 bases, with 17 bases between them. In germline, CDR1 is DFQATT, CDR2 SNEGSKA (reference sequence). CDR3 in amino acids: CSASGPDGRAYNEQFF. For the CDR3, the DNA is TGCAGTGCTAGTGGCCCTGACGGCAGGGCCTACAATGAGCAGTTCTTC.

This clonotype was detected only a few times. The chain combines TRBV6-1 with TRBJ2-1; TRBD2 agrees at 15 bases. V shed 6 bases and J 6 bases; nucleotides not matched to a gene: 6. This CDR3 comprises 16 residues. In germline, CDR1 is MNHNS, CDR2 SASEGT. CDR3 protein: CASSRGLAGGVNEQFF. The CDR3 DNA reads TGTGCCAGCAGCCGGGGACTAGCGGGAGGCGTCAATGAGCAGTTCTTC.

This clonotype was detected only a few times. The chain carries TRBV18 and TRBJ2-7; tentatively, D is TRBD1 or TRBD2 (5 bases each). This CDR3 is built from 13 residues. V was pared by 6 bases and J by 9 bases, with 18 bases between. Germline V gene lookup returns CDR1 KGHSH and CDR2 LQKENI. DNA for the CDR3: TGTGCCAGCTCCGGGACGGACGTTCAACGGCAGTACTTC. It codes for CASSGTDVQRQYF.

This clonotype has at least ten counts. The V and J genes are TRBV2 and TRBJ2-7; 11 bases match TRBD2. With 5 bases clipped from V and 0 bases from J, the junction kept 18 bases outside the gene matches. This CDR3 comprises 20 residues. Germline CDR1 reads SNHLY; CDR2 reads FYNNEI. CDR3 nucleotide sequence: TGTGCCAGCAGTCCCTTGAGGCTAGCGGGAGGCAGAACTAGCTCCTACGAGCAGTACTTC. It codes for CASSPLRLAGGRTSSYEQYF.

CDR3 in amino acids: CASSLEQRTNEKLFF. CDR3 bases: TGTGCCAGCAGCTTAGAACAGAGAACTAATGAAAAACTGTTTTTT. V gene TRBV7-8 combines with J gene TRBJ1-4; D uncertain. V dropped 1 base and J dropped 1 base, with 7 bases sitting between them. This CDR3 contains 15 residues. CDR1 and CDR2 (germline): SGHVS, FQNEAQ.

The chain uses TRBV7-9 and TRBJ2-3; 10 bases agree with TRBD2. Germline V CDR1 and CDR2: SEHNR, FQNEAQ (reference sequence). The CDR3 covers 16 residues. V trimming: 5 bases; J trimming: 2 bases; junction bases outside the gene matches: 7. CDR3 in amino acids: CASSPMTSGYTDTQYF. The DNA of the CDR3 is TGTGCCAGCAGCCCTATGACTAGCGGGTACACAGATACGCAGTATTTT.

This clonotype came up a few times. The chain carries TRBV20-1 and TRBJ1-2; tentative D call: TRBD1 (5 bases). V was trimmed by 4 bases and J by 4 bases, leaving 22 bases between them. Germline CDR1 reads DFQATT; CDR2 reads SNEGSKA (reference sequence). The CDR3 is made up of 16 amino acids. CDR3 in DNA: TGCAGTGCTAATCCCCCGAAGGGGATGGACCCCTATGGCTACACCTTC. Protein: CSANPPKGMDPYGYTF.

This clonotype was detected a few times. The rearrangement joins TRBV10-3 to TRBJ2-1, with 11 nucleotides matching TRBD2. The CDR3 extends over 16 amino acids. V shed 6 bases and J 0 bases; nucleotides not matched to a gene: 4. CDR1 and CDR2 (germline): ENHRY, SYGVKD. The CDR3 nucleotides read TGTGCCATCAGAGGCACTAGCGGGGGCTCCTACAATGAGCAGTTCTTC. Its translation is CAIRGTSGGSYNEQFF.

The chain carries TRBV6-1 and TRBJ1-5, with a possible D match to TRBD1 (6 bases). Germline CDR1 is MNHNS and CDR2 is SASEGT. The ends were cut back, 7 bases at V and 4 bases at J, with 20 bases in the middle. CDR3 size: 16 residues. Here the CDR3 reads CASTLLGRQGNQPQHF. CDR3 bases: TGTGCCAGCACCCTCCTTGGTAGGCAGGGGAATCAGCCCCAGCATTTT.